The 22 T cell receptor beta chains listed next were all sequenced from one sample in a study of persistence of HIV-infected CD4 T cells (dated by TCRdb to the early 2020s). These TCRs are of unknown antigen specificity. According to the study, the label for this sample's treatment or condition signals: suppressive antiretroviral therapy. As a nonspecific positive control representing the CD4+ T cell repertoire, cells were stimulated with anti-CD3/anti-CD28 magnetic beads. Sorting of responding CD4+ T cells was based on upregulation of both CD40 ligand and CD69. The immunoSEQ hsTCRB assay version 4, run in survey mode, was used to sequence TCRbeta repertoires from genomic DNA. Here the immuneACCESS table is served through TCRdb, limited to in-frame sequences with V and J called. Missing clones are a known gap in these copies; in checked studies unresolved V genes cover under half, and the rest lacks a known reason. In all, the sample holds around 39,000 clones, and 89% of those were seen once. The ten largest clones add up to over 0.9% of the sample.

Sequenced material: CD4+ T cells sorted from PBMCs after roughly 18-hour stimulation, taken from a patient who received antiretroviral therapy. Sample cell subset or site, as interpreted from the label and publication: CD40L+CD69+ CD4 T cells responding to anti-CD3/anti-CD28 beads, representing the overall repertoire. The source is an adult man with HIV who was CMV-seropositive.

This clone is a singleton in its sample. The CDR3, as DNA: TGTGCCATCAGTGAGGGGGACAGGGATGGTTCACCCCTCCACTTT. Residues: CAISEGDRDGSPLHF. The chain links TRBV10-3 to TRBJ1-6; 9 positions match TRBD1. In germline, CDR1 is ENHRY, CDR2 SYGVKD. This CDR3 is built from 15 residues. J lost 9 bases, V lost 2 bases, and 5 bases had no gene match.

This clone is a singleton in its sample. This chain connects TRBV28 to TRBJ1-1; no firm D call. Trimming cost V 3 bases and J 6 bases, with 14 bases left between them. Germline V gives CDR1 MDHEN, CDR2 SYDVKM. The CDR3 is 14 residues long. The chain's CDR3 is CASSLGSMRAEAFF. CDR3 nucleotide sequence: TGTGCCAGCAGTTTGGGCAGCATGAGGGCTGAAGCTTTCTTT.

The rearrangement uses TRBV10-3 and TRBJ2-7; no clear D gene. The V end lost 7 bases, the J end lost 1 base, and 11 bases lay between the germline ends. This CDR3 region has 13 residues. Germline CDR1 is ENHRY and CDR2 is SYGVKD. The CDR3 is CAINRAGSYEQYF. The CDR3 DNA sequence: TGTGCCATCAACCGCGCTGGTTCCTACGAGCAGTACTTC.

V is TRBV28 and J is TRBJ1-5; D is unresolved. Trimming stripped 2 bases from V and 3 bases from J, with 2 bases between. The CDR3 length is 12 residues. Germline CDR1 reads MDHEN; CDR2 reads SYDVKM. CDR3 nucleotide sequence: TGTGCCAGCAGTTTAAACAATCAGCCCCAGCATTTT. It encodes CASSLNNQPQHF. Variable domain in full (rest from reference TRBV28 and TRBJ1-5): DVKVTQSSRYLVKRTGEKVFLECVQDMDHENMFWYRQDPGLGLRLIYFSYDVKMKEKGDIPEGYSVSREKKERFSLILESASTNQTSMYLCASSLNNQPQHFGDGTRLSIL.

The J gene is TRBJ2-6, the V gene TRBV2, with D unclear. Germline V gene lookup returns CDR1 SNHLY and CDR2 FYNNEI. Between the trimmed V and J ends, which lost 5 bases and 0 bases, there was a span of 11 bases. This CDR3 is 16 amino acids long. The CDR3 DNA sequence: TGTGCCAGCAGTACAGCCCCGGGCTCTGGGGCCAACGTCCTGACTTTC. Translated: CASSTAPGSGANVLTF.

The chain recombines TRBV18 with TRBJ2-2, with D possibly matching TRBD2 (7 bases). This CDR3 is built from 16 residues. Trimming shortened V by 3 bases and J by 1 base, and 12 bases separated the two germline ends. From germline, CDR1 is KGHSH and CDR2 LQKENI. The CDR3 here is CASSPAGAENTGELFF. The CDR3 nucleotides read TGTGCCAGCTCACCTGCGGGGGCCGAGAACACCGGGGAGCTGTTTTTT. Full variable domain (remainder filled in from reference TRBV18 and TRBJ2-2): NAGVMQNPRHLVRRRGQEARLRCSPMKGHSHVYWYRQLPEEGLKFMVYLQKENIIDESGMPKERFSAEFPKEGPSILRIQQVVRGDSAAYFCASSPAGAENTGELFFGEGSRLTVL.

The V call is TRBV10-3, the J call TRBJ2-2; TRBD1 or TRBD2 may be the D gene (5 bases each). Germline V gene sequence: CDR1 ENHRY, CDR2 SYGVKD. Trimming cost V 2 bases and J 4 bases, with 11 bases left between them. This CDR3 contains 15 residues. This CDR3 is CAISEKAGSTGELFF. CDR3 nucleotides: TGTGCCATCAGTGAGAAGGCAGGGAGCACCGGGGAGCTGTTTTTT.

The gene calls are TRBV23-1 and TRBJ1-4; D not resolved. TRBV23-1 is labeled an ORF, and its function is uncertain. The CDR3 sequence is 11 residues long. CDR3 nucleotides: TGCTCTTCAGGCCGAACGGCAGGACTGTTTTTT. Translating it yields CSSGRTAGLFF.

This clone was detected once. V usage is TRBV7-3 and J usage is TRBJ2-1; 12 bases fit TRBD1. The germline V gene has CDR1 SGHTA and CDR2 FQGTGA. The CDR3 consists of 15 residues. With V trimmed by 5 bases and J by 7 bases, 6 bases remained unmatched. DNA for the CDR3: TGTGCCAGCAGCCCATCGGGACAGGGGGCGAATGAGCAGTTCTTC. Encoded protein: CASSPSGQGANEQFF.

This chain uses TRBV5-6 with TRBJ1-6; the D is unclear. CDR1 is SGHDT, CDR2 YYEEEE, per germline. V was clipped by 2 bases and J by 0 bases, with 9 bases between them. The CDR3 spans 16 residues. This CDR3 is CASSFGGSSYNSPLHF. The CDR3 DNA reads as TGTGCCAGCAGCTTTGGAGGAAGCTCCTATAATTCACCCCTCCACTTT.

The genes are TRBV11-3 and TRBJ1-5, with 8 bases fitting TRBD1. There are 14 residues in the CDR3. Germline CDR1 SGHNT, CDR2 YENEEA. The ends lost 6 bases at V and 5 bases at J; junction bases unmatched: 6. DNA for the CDR3: TGTGCCAGCAGATCGGACAGGGCCTATCAGCCCCAGCATTTT. Translated, it gives CASRSDRAYQPQHF.

The V and J genes are TRBV5-4 and TRBJ1-2; 7 bases line up with TRBD1. V shed 4 bases, J shed 0 bases, and the junction held 3 bases outside the gene matches. From germline, CDR1 is SGHNT and CDR2 YYREEE (reference sequence). The CDR3 has 14 amino acids. CDR3 DNA: TGTGCCAGCAGCCAGGGGGGAGCTAACTATGGCTACACCTTC. It specifies CASSQGGANYGYTF. Full variable domain (missing parts from reference TRBV5-4 and TRBJ1-2): ETGVTQSPTHLIKTRGQQVTLRCSSQSGHNTVSWYQQALGQGPQFIFQYYREEENGRGNFPPRFSGLQFPNYSSELNVNALELDDSALYLCASSQGGANYGYTFGSGTRLTVV.

The genes are TRBV28 and TRBJ1-2; 7 nucleotides match TRBD1. This CDR3 spans 14 amino acids. V trimming: 10 bases; J trimming: 4 bases; junction bases outside the gene matches: 12. The germline V gene encodes CDR1 MDHEN and CDR2 SYDVKM. The CDR3: CATQGPQGGYGYTF. CDR3 DNA sequence: TGTGCCACCCAGGGTCCGCAGGGGGGCTATGGCTACACCTTC.

J is TRBJ2-6 and V is TRBV7-2, with D hard to call. V lost 6 bases to trimming and J lost 1 base, with 7 bases between them. Looked up from germline, CDR1 is SGHTA and CDR2 is FQGNSA. This CDR3 contains 14 residues. CDR3 protein: CASSYKSGANVLTF. The CDR3 DNA reads as TGTGCCAGCAGTTATAAATCTGGGGCCAACGTCCTGACTTTC.

The CDR3 loop reads CASSQYKQDPYEQYF. For the CDR3, the DNA is TGCGCCAGCAGCCAATATAAACAGGATCCCTACGAGCAGTACTTC. The J gene is TRBJ2-7, the V gene TRBV4-1, with a tentative D call TRBD1 (5 bases). V was shortened by 2 bases and J by 2 bases, with 13 bases between the two germline ends. CDR3 length equals 15 residues. Germline V CDR1 and CDR2: MGHRA, YSYEKL.

The rearrangement uses TRBV6-5 and TRBJ2-7, with 7 positions matching TRBD1. Per germline, CDR1 MNHEY and CDR2 SVGAGI. The ends lost 2 bases at V and 3 bases at J; junction bases unmatched: 4. CDR3 length: 14 amino acids. The CDR3 coding sequence is TGTGCCAGCAGTTACAAGACAGGGCACTACGAGCAGTACTTC. It codes for CASSYKTGHYEQYF.

The V and J genes are TRBV7-9 and TRBJ1-4; 7 nucleotides align to TRBD1. The length of the CDR3 is 18 residues. Per the germline V gene, CDR1 is SEHNR and CDR2 is FQNEAQ (reference sequence). The V segment lost 5 bases and the J segment 4 bases; nucleotides outside the gene matches: 16. The CDR3 sequence is CASSHAAGGGLNNEKLFF. CDR3 nucleotides: TGTGCCAGCAGCCACGCGGCGGGAGGGGGCTTAAATAATGAAAAACTGTTTTTT.

The chain carries TRBV6-5 and TRBJ1-5; D is unclear. Trimming cost V 3 bases and J 4 bases, with 7 bases left between them. Germline V gene sequence: CDR1 MNHEY, CDR2 SVGAGI. The CDR3 length is 13 residues. Written as DNA, the CDR3 is TGTGCCAGCAGTTATAGGAAGAATCAGCCCCAGCATTTT. Amino acids: CASSYRKNQPQHF.

The chain combines TRBV9 with TRBJ1-1; D call uncertain. This CDR3 comprises 15 residues. From germline, CDR1 is SGDLS and CDR2 YYNGEE. Trimming removed 2 bases at V and 0 bases at J, with 11 bases between. The CDR3: CASSVSYTLNTEAFF. DNA for the CDR3: TGTGCCAGCAGCGTGAGTTATACATTGAACACTGAAGCTTTCTTT. The entire variable domain, with the rest obtained from reference TRBV9 and TRBJ1-1, is as follows: DSGVTQTPKHLITATGQRVTLRCSPRSGDLSVYWYQQSLDQGLQFLIQYYNGEERAKGNILERFSAQQFPDLHSELNLSSLELGDSALYFCASSVSYTLNTEAFFGQGTRLTVV.

The V gene is TRBV2, the J gene TRBJ1-1, with a possible D match to TRBD1 (6 bases). This CDR3 is built from 13 residues. Trimming took 7 bases from V and 2 from J, leaving 11 bases between them. The germline gives CDR1 SNHLY, CDR2 FYNNEI. CDR3 nucleotide sequence: TGTGCCAGCACCCGCGGGGGCAACACTGAAGCTTTCTTT. It is translated as CASTRGGNTEAFF.

The rearrangement joins TRBV18 to TRBJ1-5; TRBD1 matches at 9 bases. CDR3 size: 19 residues. CDR1 and CDR2 (germline): KGHSH, LQKENI. V was clipped by 3 bases and J by 2 bases; unmatched bases: 14. The CDR3 loop is CASSPPGQGRWDGNQPQHF. CDR3 sequence (DNA): TGTGCCAGCTCACCCCCGGGACAGGGAAGATGGGATGGCAATCAGCCCCAGCATTTT.

The chain has TRBV7-2 and TRBJ1-2, with D perhaps matching TRBD1 (6 bases). Germline assignment: CDR1 SGHTA and CDR2 FQGNSA. The V end lost 5 bases, the J end lost 8 bases, and 21 bases lay between the germline ends. The CDR3 sequence is 15 residues long. The CDR3 loop is CASSIKPGTFFGYTF. For the CDR3, the DNA is TGTGCCAGCAGCATAAAACCCGGGACATTTTTCGGCTACACCTTC.